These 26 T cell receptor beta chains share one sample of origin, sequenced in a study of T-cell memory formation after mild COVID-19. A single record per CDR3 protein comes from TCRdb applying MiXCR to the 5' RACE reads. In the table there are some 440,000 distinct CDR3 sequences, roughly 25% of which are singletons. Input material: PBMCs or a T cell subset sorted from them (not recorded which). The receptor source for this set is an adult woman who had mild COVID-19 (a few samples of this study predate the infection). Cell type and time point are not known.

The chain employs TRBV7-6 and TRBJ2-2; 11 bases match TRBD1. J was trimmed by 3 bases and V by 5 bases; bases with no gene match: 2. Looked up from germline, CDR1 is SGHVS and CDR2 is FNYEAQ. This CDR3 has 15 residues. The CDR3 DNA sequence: TGTGCCAGCAGCCGGGACAGGGGGGACACCGGGGAGCTGTTTTTT. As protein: CASSRDRGDTGELFF.

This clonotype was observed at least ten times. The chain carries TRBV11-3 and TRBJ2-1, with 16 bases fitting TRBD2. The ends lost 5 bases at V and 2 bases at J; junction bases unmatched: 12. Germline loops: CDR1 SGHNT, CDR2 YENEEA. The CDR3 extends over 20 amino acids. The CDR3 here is CASSPRRGLAGGSAYNEQFF. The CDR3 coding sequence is TGTGCCAGCAGCCCCCGGAGGGGACTAGCGGGAGGGAGCGCCTACAATGAGCAGTTCTTC. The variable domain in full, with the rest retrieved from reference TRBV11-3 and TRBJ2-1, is EAGVVQSPRYKIIEKKQPVAFWCNPISGHNTLYWYLQNLGQGPELLIRYENEEAVDDSQLPKDRFSAERLKGVDSTLKIQPAELGDSAVYLCASSPRRGLAGGSAYNEQFFGPGTRLTVL.

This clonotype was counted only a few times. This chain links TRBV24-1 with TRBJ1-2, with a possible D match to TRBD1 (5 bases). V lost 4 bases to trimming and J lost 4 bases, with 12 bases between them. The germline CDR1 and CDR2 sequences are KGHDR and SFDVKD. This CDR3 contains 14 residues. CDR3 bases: TGTGCCACCAGTGACCCCGGGACCGGCTATGGCTACACCTTC. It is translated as CATSDPGTGYGYTF.

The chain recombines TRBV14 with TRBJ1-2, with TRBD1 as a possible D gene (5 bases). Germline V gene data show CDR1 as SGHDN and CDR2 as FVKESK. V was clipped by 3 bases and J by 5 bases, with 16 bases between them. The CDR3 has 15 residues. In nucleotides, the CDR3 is TGTGCCAGCAGCCAGCCCGGGCAGGGCGAATATGGCTACACCTTC. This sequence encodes CASSQPGQGEYGYTF.

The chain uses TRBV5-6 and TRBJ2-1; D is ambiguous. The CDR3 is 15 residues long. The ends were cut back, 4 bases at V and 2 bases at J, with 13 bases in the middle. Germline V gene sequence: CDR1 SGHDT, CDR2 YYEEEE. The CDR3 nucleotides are TGTGCCAGCAGCCCGAGACGCCTTGCCTACAATGAGCAGTTCTTC. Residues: CASSPRRLAYNEQFF.

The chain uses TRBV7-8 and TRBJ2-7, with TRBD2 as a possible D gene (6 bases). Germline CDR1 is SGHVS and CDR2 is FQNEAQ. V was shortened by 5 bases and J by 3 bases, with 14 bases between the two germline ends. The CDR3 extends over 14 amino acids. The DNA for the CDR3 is TGTGCCAGCAGCGCAAGCGGGCGGGTCTACGAGCAGTACTTC. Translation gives CASSASGRVYEQYF.

The CDR3 protein is CSARPQGAQYGYTF. In nucleotides, the CDR3 is TGCAGTGCTAGGCCGCAGGGGGCACAGTATGGCTACACCTTC. This chain connects TRBV20-1 to TRBJ1-2, with 8 bases matching TRBD1. The CDR3 has 14 residues. V was clipped by 3 bases and J by 5 bases; unmatched bases: 8. CDR1 is DFQATT, CDR2 SNEGSKA, per germline (reference sequence).

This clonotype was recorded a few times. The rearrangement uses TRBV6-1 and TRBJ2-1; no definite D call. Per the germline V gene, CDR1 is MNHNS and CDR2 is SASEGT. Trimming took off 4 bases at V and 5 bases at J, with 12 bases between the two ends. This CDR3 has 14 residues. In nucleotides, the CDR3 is TGTGCCAGCAGTGTACAGCCCCTTAACAATGAGCAGTTCTTC. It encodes CASSVQPLNNEQFF.

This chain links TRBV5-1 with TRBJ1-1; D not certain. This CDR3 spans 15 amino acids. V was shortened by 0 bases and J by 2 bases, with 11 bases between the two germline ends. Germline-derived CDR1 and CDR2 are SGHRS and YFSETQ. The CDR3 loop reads CASSLEVGRNTEAFF. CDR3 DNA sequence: TGCGCCAGCAGCTTGGAAGTCGGGCGAAACACTGAAGCTTTCTTT.

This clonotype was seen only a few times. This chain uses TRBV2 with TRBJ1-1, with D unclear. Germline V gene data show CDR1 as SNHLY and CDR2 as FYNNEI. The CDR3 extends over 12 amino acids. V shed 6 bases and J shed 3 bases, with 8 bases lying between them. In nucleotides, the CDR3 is TGTGCCAGCAGGCCACGCTACACTGAAGCTTTCTTT. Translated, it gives CASRPRYTEAFF.

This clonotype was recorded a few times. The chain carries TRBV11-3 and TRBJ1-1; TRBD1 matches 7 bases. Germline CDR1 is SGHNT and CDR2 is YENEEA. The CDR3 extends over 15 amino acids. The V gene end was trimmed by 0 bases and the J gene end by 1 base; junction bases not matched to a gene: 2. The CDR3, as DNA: TGTGCCAGCAGCTTAGAGGGACAGAGGAACACTGAAGCTTTCTTT. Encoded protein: CASSLEGQRNTEAFF. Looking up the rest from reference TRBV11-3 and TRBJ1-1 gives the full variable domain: EAGVVQSPRYKIIEKKQPVAFWCNPISGHNTLYWYLQNLGQGPELLIRYENEEAVDDSQLPKDRFSAERLKGVDSTLKIQPAELGDSAVYLCASSLEGQRNTEAFFGQGTRLTVV.

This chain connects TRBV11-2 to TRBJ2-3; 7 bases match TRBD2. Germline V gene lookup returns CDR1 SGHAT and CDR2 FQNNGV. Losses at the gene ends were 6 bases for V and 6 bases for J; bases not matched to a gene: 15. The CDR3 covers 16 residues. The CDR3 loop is CASRVTPSGYRDTQYF. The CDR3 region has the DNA TGTGCCAGCAGGGTTACTCCTAGCGGATACAGGGATACGCAGTATTTT.

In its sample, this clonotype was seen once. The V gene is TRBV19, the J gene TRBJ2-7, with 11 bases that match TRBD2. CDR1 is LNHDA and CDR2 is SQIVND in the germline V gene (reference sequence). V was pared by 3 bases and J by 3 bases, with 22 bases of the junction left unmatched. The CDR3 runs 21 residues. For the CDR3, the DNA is TGTGCCAGTAGTATCCTCGGGGCTAGCGGGAGGCCATACGGGGGCGTCTACGAGCAGTACTTC. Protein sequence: CASSILGASGRPYGGVYEQYF.

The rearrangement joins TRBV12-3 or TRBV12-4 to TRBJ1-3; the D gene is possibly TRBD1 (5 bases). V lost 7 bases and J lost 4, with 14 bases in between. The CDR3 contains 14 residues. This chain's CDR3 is CASTITGSGNTIYF. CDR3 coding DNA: TGTGCCAGCACTATCACAGGCTCGGGAAACACCATATATTTT.

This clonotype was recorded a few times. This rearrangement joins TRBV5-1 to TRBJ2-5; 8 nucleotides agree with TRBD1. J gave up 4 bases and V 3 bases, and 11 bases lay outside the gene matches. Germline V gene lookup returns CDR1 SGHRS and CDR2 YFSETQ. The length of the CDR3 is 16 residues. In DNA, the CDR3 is TGCGCCAGCAGCTCCAGGACAGGGTTAAAGGGAGAGACCCAGTACTTC. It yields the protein CASSSRTGLKGETQYF.

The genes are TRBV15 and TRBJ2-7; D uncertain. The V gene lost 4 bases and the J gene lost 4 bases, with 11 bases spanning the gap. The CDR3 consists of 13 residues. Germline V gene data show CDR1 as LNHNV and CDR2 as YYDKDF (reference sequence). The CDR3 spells CATSTDILYEQYF. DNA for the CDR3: TGTGCCACCAGCACCGACATACTTTACGAGCAGTACTTC. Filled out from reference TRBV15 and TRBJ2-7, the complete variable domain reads DAMVIQNPRYQVTQFGKPVTLSCSQTLNHNVMYWYQQKSSQAPKLLFHYYDKDFNNEADTPDNFQSRRPNTSFCFLDIRSPGLGDTAMYLCATSTDILYEQYFGPGTRLTVT.

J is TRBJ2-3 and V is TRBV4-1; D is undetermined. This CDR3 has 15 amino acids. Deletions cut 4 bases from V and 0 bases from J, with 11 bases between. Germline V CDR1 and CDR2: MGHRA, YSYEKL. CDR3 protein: CASSPGSPSTDTQYF. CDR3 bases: TGCGCCAGCAGCCCAGGAAGCCCTAGCACAGATACGCAGTATTTT.

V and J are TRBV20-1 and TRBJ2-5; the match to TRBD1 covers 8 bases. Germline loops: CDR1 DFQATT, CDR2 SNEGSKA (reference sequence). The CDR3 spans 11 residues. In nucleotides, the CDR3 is TGCAGGTCGACAGGGGTAGAGACCCAGTACTTC. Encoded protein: CRSTGVETQYF.

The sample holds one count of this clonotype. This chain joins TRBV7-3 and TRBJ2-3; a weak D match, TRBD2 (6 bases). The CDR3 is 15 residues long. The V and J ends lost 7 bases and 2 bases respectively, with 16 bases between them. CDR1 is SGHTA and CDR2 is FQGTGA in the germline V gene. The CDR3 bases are TGTGCCAGCACCCCTGCCGGCGGGGACACAGATACGCAGTATTTT. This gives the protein CASTPAGGDTDTQYF.

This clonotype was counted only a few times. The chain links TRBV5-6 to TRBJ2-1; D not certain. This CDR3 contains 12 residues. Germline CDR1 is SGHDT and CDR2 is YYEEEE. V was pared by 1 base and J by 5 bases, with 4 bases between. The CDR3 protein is CASSLLDNEQFF. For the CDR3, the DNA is TGTGCCAGCAGCTTGTTAGACAATGAGCAGTTCTTC.

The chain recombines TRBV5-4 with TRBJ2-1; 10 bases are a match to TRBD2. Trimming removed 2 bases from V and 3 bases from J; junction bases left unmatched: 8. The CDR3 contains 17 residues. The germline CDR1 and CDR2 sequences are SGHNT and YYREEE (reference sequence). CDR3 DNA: TGTGCCAGCAGCTTCGGGCTACTAGCGGGGCACTACAATGAGCAGTTCTTC. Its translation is CASSFGLLAGHYNEQFF.

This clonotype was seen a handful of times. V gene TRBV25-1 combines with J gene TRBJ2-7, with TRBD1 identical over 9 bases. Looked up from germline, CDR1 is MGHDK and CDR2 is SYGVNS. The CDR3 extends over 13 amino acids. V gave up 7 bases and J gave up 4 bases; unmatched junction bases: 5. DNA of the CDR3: TGTGCCAGCACCAAGGACAGGGGTTACGAGCAGTACTTC. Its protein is CASTKDRGYEQYF.

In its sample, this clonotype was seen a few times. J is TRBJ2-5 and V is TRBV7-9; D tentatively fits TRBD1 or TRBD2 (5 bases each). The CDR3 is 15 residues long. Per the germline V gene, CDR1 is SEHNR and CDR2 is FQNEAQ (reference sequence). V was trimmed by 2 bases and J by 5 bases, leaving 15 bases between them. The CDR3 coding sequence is TGTGCCAGCAGCTTACAACTAGGGGACCGGGAGACCCAGTACTTC. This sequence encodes CASSLQLGDRETQYF.

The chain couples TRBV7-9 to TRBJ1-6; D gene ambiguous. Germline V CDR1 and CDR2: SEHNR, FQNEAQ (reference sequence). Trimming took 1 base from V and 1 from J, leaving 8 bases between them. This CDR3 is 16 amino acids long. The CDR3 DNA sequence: TGTGCCAGCAGCTTAGAAGGCGGTTCCTATAATTCACCCCTCCACTTT. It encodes CASSLEGGSYNSPLHF. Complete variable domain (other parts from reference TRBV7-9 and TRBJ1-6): DTGVSQNPRHKITKRGQNVTFRCDPISEHNRLYWYRQTLGQGPEFLTYFQNEAQLEKSRLLSDRFSAERPKGSFSTLEIQRTEQGDSAMYLCASSLEGGSYNSPLHFGNGTRLTVT.

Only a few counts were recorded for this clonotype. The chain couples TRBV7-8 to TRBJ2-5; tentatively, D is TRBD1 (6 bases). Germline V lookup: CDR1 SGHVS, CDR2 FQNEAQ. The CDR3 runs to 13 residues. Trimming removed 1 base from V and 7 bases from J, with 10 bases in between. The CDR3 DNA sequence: TGTGCCAGCAGCTTAGGACAGGCGGGGACCCAGTACTTC. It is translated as CASSLGQAGTQYF. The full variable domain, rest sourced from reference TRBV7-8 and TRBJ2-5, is GAGVSQSPRYKVAKRGQDVALRCDPISGHVSLFWYQQALGQGPEFLTYFQNEAQLDKSGLPSDRFFAERPEGSVSTLKIQRTQQEDSAVYLCASSLGQAGTQYFGPGTRLLVL.

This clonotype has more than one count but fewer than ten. CDR3 loop: CASSLTSGVNEQFF. The CDR3 DNA reads TGTGCCAGCAGTTTGACTAGCGGGGTAAATGAGCAGTTCTTC. The chain uses TRBV5-5 and TRBJ2-1; 11 bases are a match to TRBD2. Unmatched junction bases numbered 5, after V lost 5 bases and J lost 7 bases. This CDR3 spans 14 amino acids. Germline V gene lookup returns CDR1 SGHKS and CDR2 YYEKEE (reference sequence).